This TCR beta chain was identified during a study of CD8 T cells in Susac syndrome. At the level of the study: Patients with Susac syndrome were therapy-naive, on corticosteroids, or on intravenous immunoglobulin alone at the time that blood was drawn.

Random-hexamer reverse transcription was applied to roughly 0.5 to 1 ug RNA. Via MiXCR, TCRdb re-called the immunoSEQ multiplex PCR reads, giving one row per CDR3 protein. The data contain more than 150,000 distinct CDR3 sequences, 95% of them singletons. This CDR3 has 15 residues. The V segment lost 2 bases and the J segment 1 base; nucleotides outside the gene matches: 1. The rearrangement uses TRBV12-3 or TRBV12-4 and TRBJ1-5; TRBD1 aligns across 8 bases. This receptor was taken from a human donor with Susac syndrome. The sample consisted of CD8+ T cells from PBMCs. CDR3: CASSLQGASNQPQHF. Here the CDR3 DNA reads TGTGCCAGCAGTTTACAGGGGGCAAGCAATCAGCCCCAGCATTTT.